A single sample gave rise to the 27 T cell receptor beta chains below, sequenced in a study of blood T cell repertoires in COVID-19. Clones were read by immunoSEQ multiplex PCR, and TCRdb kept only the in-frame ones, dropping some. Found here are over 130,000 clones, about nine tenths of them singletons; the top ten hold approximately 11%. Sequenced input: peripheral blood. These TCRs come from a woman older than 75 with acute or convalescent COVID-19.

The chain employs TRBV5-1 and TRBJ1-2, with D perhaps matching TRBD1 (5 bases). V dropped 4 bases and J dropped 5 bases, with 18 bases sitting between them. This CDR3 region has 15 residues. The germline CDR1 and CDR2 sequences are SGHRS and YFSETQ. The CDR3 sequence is CASSPSVTEFYGYTF. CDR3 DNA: TGCGCCAGCAGCCCCTCGGTGACAGAATTTTATGGCTACACCTTC.

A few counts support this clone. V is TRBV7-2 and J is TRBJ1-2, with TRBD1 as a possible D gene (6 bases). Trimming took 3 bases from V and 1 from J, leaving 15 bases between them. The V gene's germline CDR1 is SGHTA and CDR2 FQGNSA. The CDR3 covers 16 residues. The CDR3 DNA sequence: TGTGCCAGCAGCTTTTTCGGGCAGGGGATTAACTATGGCTACACCTTC. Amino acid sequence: CASSFFGQGINYGYTF.

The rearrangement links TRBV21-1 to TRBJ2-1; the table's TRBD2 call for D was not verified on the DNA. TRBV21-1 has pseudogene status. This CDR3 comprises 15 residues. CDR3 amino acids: CANLSGGVSYNEQFF. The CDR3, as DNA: TGTGCCAACCTTAGCGGGGGGGTATCCTACAATGAGCAGTTCTTC.

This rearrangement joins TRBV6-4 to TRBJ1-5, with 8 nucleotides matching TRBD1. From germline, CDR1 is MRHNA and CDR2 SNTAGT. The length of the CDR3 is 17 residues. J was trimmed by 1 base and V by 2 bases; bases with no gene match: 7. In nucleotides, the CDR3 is TGTGCCAGCAGTGACCCAGGCAGGGGGCAAAGCAATCAGCCCCAGCATTTT. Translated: CASSDPGRGQSNQPQHF.

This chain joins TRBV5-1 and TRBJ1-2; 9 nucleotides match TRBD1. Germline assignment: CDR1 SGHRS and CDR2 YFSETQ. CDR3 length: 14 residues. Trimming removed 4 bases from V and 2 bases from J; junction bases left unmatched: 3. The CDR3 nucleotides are TGCGCCAGCAGCACGGGACAGGGCAACTATGGCTACACCTTC. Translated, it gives CASSTGQGNYGYTF.

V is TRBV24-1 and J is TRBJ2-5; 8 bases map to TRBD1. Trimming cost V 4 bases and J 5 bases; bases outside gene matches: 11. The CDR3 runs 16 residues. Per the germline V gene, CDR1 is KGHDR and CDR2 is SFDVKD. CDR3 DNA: TGTGCCACCAGTGAAGGACGACAGGGGTGGGGGGAGACCCAGTACTTC. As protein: CATSEGRQGWGETQYF.

CDR3 in amino acids: CASSLSGSTDTQYF. For the CDR3, the DNA is TGTGCCAGCAGCTTGTCCGGGAGCACAGATACGCAGTATTTT. The rearrangement links TRBV7-9 to TRBJ2-3; D is unresolved. Germline CDR1 SEHNR, CDR2 FQNEAQ (reference sequence). CDR3 length equals 14 residues. V lost 3 bases, J lost 0 bases, and 7 bases lay in between.

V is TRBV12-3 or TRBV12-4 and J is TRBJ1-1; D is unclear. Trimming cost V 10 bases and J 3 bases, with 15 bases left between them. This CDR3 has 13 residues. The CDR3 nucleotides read TGTGCCACCCTAGGCGGCTATGACACTGAAGCTTTCTTT. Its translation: CATLGGYDTEAFF.

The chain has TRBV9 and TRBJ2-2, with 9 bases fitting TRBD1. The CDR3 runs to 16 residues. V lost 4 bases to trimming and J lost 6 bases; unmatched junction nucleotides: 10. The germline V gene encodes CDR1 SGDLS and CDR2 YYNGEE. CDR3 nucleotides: TGTGCCAGCAGCTCCCGGGGGGACAGGGCAGCCGGGGAGCTGTTTTTT. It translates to CASSSRGDRAAGELFF.

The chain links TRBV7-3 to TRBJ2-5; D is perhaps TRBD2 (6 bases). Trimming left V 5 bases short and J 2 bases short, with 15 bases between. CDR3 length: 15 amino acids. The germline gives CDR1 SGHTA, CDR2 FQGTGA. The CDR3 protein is CASSEQMGGQETQYF. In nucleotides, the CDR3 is TGTGCCAGCAGCGAGCAGATGGGGGGACAAGAGACCCAGTACTTC.

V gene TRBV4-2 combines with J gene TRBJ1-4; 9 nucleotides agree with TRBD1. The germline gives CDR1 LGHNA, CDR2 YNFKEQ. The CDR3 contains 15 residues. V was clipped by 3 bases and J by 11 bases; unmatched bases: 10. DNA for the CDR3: TGTGCCAGCAGCCACCCGGGACAGGGTTTTTGGAAACTGTTTTTT. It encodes CASSHPGQGFWKLFF.

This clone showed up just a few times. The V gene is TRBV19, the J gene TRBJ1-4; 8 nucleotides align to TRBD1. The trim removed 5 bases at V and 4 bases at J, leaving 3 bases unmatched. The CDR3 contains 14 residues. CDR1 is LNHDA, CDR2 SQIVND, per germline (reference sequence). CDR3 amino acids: CASSRRGLNEKLFF. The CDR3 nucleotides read TGTGCCAGTAGTCGCAGGGGGCTTAATGAAAAACTGTTTTTT. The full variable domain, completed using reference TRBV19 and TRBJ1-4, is DGGITQSPKYLFRKEGQNVTLSCEQNLNHDAMYWYRQDPGQGLRLIYYSQIVNDFQKGDIAEGYSVSREKKESFPLTVTSAQKNPTAFYLCASSRRGLNEKLFFGSGTQLSVL.

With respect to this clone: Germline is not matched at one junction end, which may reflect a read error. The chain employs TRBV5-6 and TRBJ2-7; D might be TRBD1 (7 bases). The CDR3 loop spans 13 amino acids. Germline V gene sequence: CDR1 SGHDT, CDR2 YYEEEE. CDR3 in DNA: TGTGCCAGCAGCTTGAAAGCAGGGGGGCTTAGTGACTTC. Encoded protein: CASSLKAGGLSDF.

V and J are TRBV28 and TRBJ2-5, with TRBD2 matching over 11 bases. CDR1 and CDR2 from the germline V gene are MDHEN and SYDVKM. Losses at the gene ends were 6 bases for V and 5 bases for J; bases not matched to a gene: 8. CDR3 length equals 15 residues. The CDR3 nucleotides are TGTGCCAGCAGGACGACTAGCGGGGCGGGGGAGACCCAGTACTTC. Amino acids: CASRTTSGAGETQYF. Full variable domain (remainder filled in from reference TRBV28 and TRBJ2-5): DVKVTQSSRYLVKRTGEKVFLECVQDMDHENMFWYRQDPGLGLRLIYFSYDVKMKEKGDIPEGYSVSREKKERFSLILESASTNQTSMYLCASRTTSGAGETQYFGPGTRLLVL.

CDR3 region: CASSSASGAPDTQYF. The DNA of the CDR3 is TGTGCCAGCAGCTCAGCTAGCGGGGCCCCAGATACGCAGTATTTT. The chain carries TRBV11-2 and TRBJ2-3; 9 bases are shared with TRBD2. In germline, CDR1 is SGHAT, CDR2 FQNNGV. The CDR3 is 15 amino acids. V shed 4 bases, J shed 4 bases, and the junction held 6 bases outside the gene matches.

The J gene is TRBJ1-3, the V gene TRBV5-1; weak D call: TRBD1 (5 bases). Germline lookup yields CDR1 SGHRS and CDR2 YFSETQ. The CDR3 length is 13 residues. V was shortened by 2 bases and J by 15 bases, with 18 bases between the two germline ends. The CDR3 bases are TGCGCCAGCAGCTTACCCTGGGGGGAAGGCAGATATTTT. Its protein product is CASSLPWGEGRYF.

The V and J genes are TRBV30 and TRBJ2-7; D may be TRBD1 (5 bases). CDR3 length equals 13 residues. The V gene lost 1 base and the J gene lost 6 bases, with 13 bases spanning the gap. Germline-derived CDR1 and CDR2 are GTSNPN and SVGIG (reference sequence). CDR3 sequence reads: CAWSGQLPPEQYF. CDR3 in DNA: TGTGCCTGGAGTGGACAGTTACCTCCCGAGCAGTACTTC.

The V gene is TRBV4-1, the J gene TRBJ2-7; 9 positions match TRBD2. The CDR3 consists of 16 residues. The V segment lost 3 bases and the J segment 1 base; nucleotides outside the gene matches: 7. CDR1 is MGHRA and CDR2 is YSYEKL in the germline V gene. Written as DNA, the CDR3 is TGCGCCAGCAGCCACCCCGGGGGACTAGCTTCCTACGAGCAGTACTTC. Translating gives CASSHPGGLASYEQYF.

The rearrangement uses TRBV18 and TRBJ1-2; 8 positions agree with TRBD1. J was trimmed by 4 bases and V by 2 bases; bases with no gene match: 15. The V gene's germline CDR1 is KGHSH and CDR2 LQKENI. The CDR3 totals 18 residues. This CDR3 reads CASSPNFAGGPTTYGYTF. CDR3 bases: TGTGCCAGCTCACCAAACTTTGCAGGGGGCCCTACTACCTATGGCTACACCTTC.

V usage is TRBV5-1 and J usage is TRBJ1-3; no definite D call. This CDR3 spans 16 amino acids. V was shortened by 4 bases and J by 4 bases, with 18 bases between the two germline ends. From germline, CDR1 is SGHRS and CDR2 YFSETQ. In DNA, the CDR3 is TGCGCCAGCAGCCCGGAGAAGGGAGGGAAAGGAAACACCATATATTTT. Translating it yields CASSPEKGGKGNTIYF.

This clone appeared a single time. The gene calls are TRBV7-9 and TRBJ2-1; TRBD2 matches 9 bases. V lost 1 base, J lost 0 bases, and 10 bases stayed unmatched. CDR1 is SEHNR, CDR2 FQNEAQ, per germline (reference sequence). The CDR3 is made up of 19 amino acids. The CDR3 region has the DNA TGTGCCAGCAGCTTAGAACGTTGGCGGGGGGGTAGCTCCTACAATGAGCAGTTCTTC. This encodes CASSLERWRGGSSYNEQFF.

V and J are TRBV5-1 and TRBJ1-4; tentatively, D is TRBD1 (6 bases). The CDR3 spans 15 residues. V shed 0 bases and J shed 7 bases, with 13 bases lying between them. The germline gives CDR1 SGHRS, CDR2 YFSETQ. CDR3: CASSLVSGGGEKLFF. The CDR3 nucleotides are TGCGCCAGCAGCTTGGTTAGCGGGGGCGGTGAAAAACTGTTTTTT. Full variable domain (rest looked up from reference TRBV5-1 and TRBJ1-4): KAGVTQTPRYLIKTRGQQVTLSCSPISGHRSVSWYQQTPGQGLQFLFEYFSETQRNKGNFPGRFSGRQFSNSRSEMNVSTLELGDSALYLCASSLVSGGGEKLFFGSGTQLSVL.

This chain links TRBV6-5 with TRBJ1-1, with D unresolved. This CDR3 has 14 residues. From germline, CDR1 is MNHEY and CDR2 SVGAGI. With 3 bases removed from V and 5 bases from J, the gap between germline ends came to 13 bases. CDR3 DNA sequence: TGTGCCAGCAGTTATACCACACGTCAGACTGAAGCTTTCTTT. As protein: CASSYTTRQTEAFF.

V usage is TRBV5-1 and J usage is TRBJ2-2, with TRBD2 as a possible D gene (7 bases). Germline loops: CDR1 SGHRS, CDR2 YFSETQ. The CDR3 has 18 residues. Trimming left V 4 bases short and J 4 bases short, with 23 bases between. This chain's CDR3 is CASSPLSRGATPTGELFF. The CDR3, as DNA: TGCGCCAGCAGCCCACTGAGTCGGGGGGCCACTCCCACCGGGGAGCTGTTTTTT.

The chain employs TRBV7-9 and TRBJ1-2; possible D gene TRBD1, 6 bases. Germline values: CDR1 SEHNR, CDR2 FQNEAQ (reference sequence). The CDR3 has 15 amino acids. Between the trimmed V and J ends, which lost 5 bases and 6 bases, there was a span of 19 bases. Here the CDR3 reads CASSPPPGRGNGYTF. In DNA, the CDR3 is TGTGCCAGCAGCCCTCCCCCCGGCAGGGGTAATGGCTACACCTTC.

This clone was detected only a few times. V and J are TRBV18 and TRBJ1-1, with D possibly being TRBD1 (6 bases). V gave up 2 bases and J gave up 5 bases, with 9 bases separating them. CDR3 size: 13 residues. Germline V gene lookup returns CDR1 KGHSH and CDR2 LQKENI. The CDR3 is CASSPRGGTEAFF. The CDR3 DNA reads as TGTGCCAGCTCACCAAGGGGGGGAACTGAAGCTTTCTTT.

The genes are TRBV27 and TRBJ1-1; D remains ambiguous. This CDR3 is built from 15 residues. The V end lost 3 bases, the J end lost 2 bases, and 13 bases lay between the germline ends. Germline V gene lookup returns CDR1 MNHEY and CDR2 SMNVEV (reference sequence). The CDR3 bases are TGTGCCAGCAGTTTCCCTACAGTCTTTAACACTGAAGCTTTCTTT. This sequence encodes CASSFPTVFNTEAFF.